Each of the 16 T cell receptor beta chains below was sequenced from the same sample in a study of regulatory T cells in long-lasting Graves disease. As to time point: newly diagnosed GD, antithyroid drugs for less than 3 months. PBMC RNA was the source of the TCR library. With iRepertoire HTBI primers and Arm-PCR of CDR3 regions, TCR beta libraries were built. One entry per CDR3 protein, called by TCRdb with MiXCR from the multiplex PCR reads. This sample has 560,000 or so distinct CDR3 sequences, with roughly 16% found just once. This same sample was also taken into another study, of T cells in Graves' hyperthyroidism and ophthalmopathy.

The specimen comprised peripheral blood mononuclear cells (PBMCs), sampled at new diagnosis, from a patient treated with antithyroid drugs. The receptor source for this set is a young man with Graves disease.

This clonotype was recorded many times. The chain carries TRBV20-1 and TRBJ2-1, with D possibly being TRBD2 (6 bases). CDR3 length equals 16 residues. The germline gives CDR1 DFQATT, CDR2 SNEGSKA (reference sequence). Trimming took 6 bases from V and 0 from J, leaving 18 bases between them. CDR3: CSAGGRRASSYNEQFF. The DNA for the CDR3 is TGCAGTGCGGGAGGCCGGAGGGCGTCCTCCTACAATGAGCAGTTCTTC.

This clonotype was seen at least ten times. This chain connects TRBV7-3 to TRBJ2-3; possibly TRBD1 for D (6 bases). Looked up from germline, CDR1 is SGHTA and CDR2 is FQGTGA. V lost 1 base, J lost 2 bases, and 16 bases lay in between. This CDR3 contains 17 residues. The chain's CDR3 is CASSLRGATGNTDTQYF. CDR3 DNA: TGTGCCAGCAGCTTAAGAGGGGCGACAGGCAACACAGATACGCAGTATTTT. The whole variable domain, remainder taken from reference TRBV7-3 and TRBJ2-3, is GAGVSQTPSNKVTEKGKYVELRCDPISGHTALYWYRQSLGQGPEFLIYFQGTGAADDSGLPNDRFFAVRPEGSVSTLKIQRTERGDSAVYLCASSLRGATGNTDTQYFGPGTRLTVL.

This clonotype was observed many times. This chain joins TRBV7-9 and TRBJ2-1; tentatively, D is TRBD2 (6 bases). Germline V gives CDR1 SEHNR, CDR2 FQNEAQ (reference sequence). Trimming took off 1 base at V and 2 bases at J, with 9 bases between the two ends. The CDR3 contains 15 residues. CDR3 in amino acids: CASSLERAPYNEQFF. CDR3 coding DNA: TGTGCCAGCAGCTTAGAGCGGGCTCCCTACAATGAGCAGTTCTTC.

Many counts were recorded for this clonotype. The chain carries TRBV7-9 and TRBJ2-7; possible D gene TRBD2, 6 bases. This CDR3 contains 13 residues. Trimming cost V 5 bases and J 7 bases, with 15 bases left between them. The germline V gene has CDR1 SEHNR and CDR2 FQNEAQ (reference sequence). CDR3: CASSPGLTGEQYF. CDR3 in DNA: TGTGCCAGCAGCCCGGGACTTACGGGGGAGCAGTACTTC.

Many counts were recorded for this clonotype. The CDR3: CASSPLLTSGSYLDTQYF. CDR3 DNA sequence: TGTGCCAGCAGCCCCCTCTTAACTAGCGGGAGTTATTTGGATACGCAGTATTTT. The V gene is TRBV3-1, the J gene TRBJ2-3; 11 bases fit TRBD2. This CDR3 is 18 amino acids long. The germline gives CDR1 LGHDT, CDR2 YNNKEL (reference sequence). The V and J ends lost 4 bases and 6 bases, in that order; junction bases with no gene match: 15.

This clonotype was seen many times. The V call is TRBV30, the J call TRBJ2-1; 9 bases match TRBD1. Germline CDR1 is GTSNPN and CDR2 is SVGIG (reference sequence). With V trimmed by 2 bases and J by 6 bases, 5 bases remained unmatched. The CDR3 spans 14 residues. The CDR3 reads CAWSLTTGGNEQFF. The CDR3 DNA reads TGTGCCTGGAGTCTTACGACAGGGGGCAATGAGCAGTTCTTC.

Notes on this clonotype: A read error is possible here, since a much larger clone lies one base away. This sequence joins TRBV30 and TRBJ1-5; 7 bases align to TRBD1. The junction had 1 base not matched to a gene; V was cut back by 2 bases and J by 3 bases. This CDR3 is built from 13 residues. CDR1 and CDR2 from the germline V gene are GTSNPN and SVGIG (reference sequence). The CDR3 is CAWSTGDNQPQHF. The CDR3 nucleotides read TGTGCCTGGAGTACAGGGGACAATCAGCCCCAGCATTTT.

The chain is built from TRBV6-1 and TRBJ2-2; either TRBD1 or TRBD2 may supply D (5 bases each). Trimming pared 8 bases from V and 6 bases from J, leaving 16 bases between. Per the germline V gene, CDR1 is MNHNS and CDR2 is SASEGT. This CDR3 has 14 residues. The CDR3 protein is CASYQWGSPGELFF. The CDR3, as DNA: TGTGCCAGCTACCAGTGGGGGTCCCCCGGGGAGCTGTTTTTT.

At least ten counts were recorded for this clonotype. V and J are TRBV12-5 and TRBJ2-3; no firm D call. Germline V gene data show CDR1 as LGHNT and CDR2 as FRNRAP. Trimming cost V 3 bases and J 2 bases, with 3 bases left between them. This CDR3 contains 12 residues. DNA of the CDR3: TGTGCTAGTGGTTTTAACACAGATACGCAGTATTTT. This codes for CASGFNTDTQYF.

The chain uses TRBV14 and TRBJ1-1; TRBD1 is a possible D gene (5 bases). The V and J ends lost 1 base and 6 bases respectively, with 18 bases between them. The CDR3 contains 16 residues. Per the germline V gene, CDR1 is SGHDN and CDR2 is FVKESK. CDR3 sequence (DNA): TGTGCCAGCAGCCAAGGTGCAGGGACCCCTTCCGCTGAAGCTTTCTTT. Translated: CASSQGAGTPSAEAFF.

This clonotype has a count of ten or more. The chain has TRBV7-2 and TRBJ2-3; 11 bases map to TRBD2. Germline V gene data show CDR1 as SGHTA and CDR2 as FQGNSA. The CDR3 is 16 residues long. V trimming: 5 bases; J trimming: 0 bases; junction bases outside the gene matches: 4. The CDR3 here is CASSATSGTSTDTQYF. DNA of the CDR3: TGTGCCAGCAGCGCGACTAGCGGGACTAGCACAGATACGCAGTATTTT.

This clonotype was seen only a few times. Just one base apart from a much larger clone, this may be a read error. V and J are TRBV7-2 and TRBJ2-3; a possible D gene is TRBD2 (6 bases). CDR1 is SGHTA and CDR2 is FQGNSA in the germline V gene. The CDR3 runs 15 residues. CDR3 in amino acids: CVSSLVTLAGDTQYF. In DNA form, the CDR3 reads TGTGTCAGCAGCTTAGTAACACTAGCTGGGGATACGCAGTATTTT.

In its sample, this clonotype was seen a few times. J is TRBJ2-7 and V is TRBV12-3 or TRBV12-4; the D gene is possibly TRBD1 (5 bases). The length of the CDR3 is 14 residues. V was pared by 4 bases and J by 1 base, with 11 bases between. CDR3: CASSSREWSYEQYF. In nucleotides, the CDR3 is TGTGCCAGCAGTTCCAGGGAATGGTCCTACGAGCAGTACTTC.

This clonotype has more than one count but fewer than ten. This chain connects TRBV5-5 to TRBJ2-3; TRBD1 agrees at 10 bases. V gave up 2 bases and J gave up 1 base; unmatched junction bases: 4. Germline loops: CDR1 SGHKS, CDR2 YYEKEE (reference sequence). CDR3 length equals 16 residues. The CDR3 DNA follows: TGTGCCAGCAGCTTTCGACAGGGGGCAGGCACAGATACGCAGTATTTT. It specifies CASSFRQGAGTDTQYF. The variable domain in full, completed from reference TRBV5-5 and TRBJ2-3, reads DAGVTQSPTHLIKTRGQQVTLRCSPISGHKSVSWYQQVLGQGPQFIFQYYEKEERGRGNFPDRFSARQFPNYSSELNVNALLLGDSALYLCASSFRQGAGTDTQYFGPGTRLTVL.

This clonotype was seen many times. The chain is built from TRBV5-1 and TRBJ1-1, with D perhaps TRBD1 (5 bases). V gave up 6 bases and J gave up 6 bases, with 15 bases separating them. Germline V CDR1 and CDR2: SGHRS, YFSETQ. The CDR3 is made up of 13 amino acids. In nucleotides, the CDR3 is TGCGCCAGCACCCGGGGGGGGGAGTCTGAAGCTTTCTTT. Translating gives CASTRGGESEAFF.

This clonotype was recorded many times. V and J are TRBV10-2 and TRBJ2-3; 10 positions match TRBD2. The CDR3 is 15 amino acids. Germline V gene data show CDR1 as WSHSY and CDR2 as SAAADI. V gave up 7 bases and J gave up 1 base; unmatched junction bases: 5. The CDR3: CASTAGTSGTDTQYF. CDR3 DNA: TGCGCCAGCACCGCGGGGACTAGCGGCACAGATACGCAGTATTTT.